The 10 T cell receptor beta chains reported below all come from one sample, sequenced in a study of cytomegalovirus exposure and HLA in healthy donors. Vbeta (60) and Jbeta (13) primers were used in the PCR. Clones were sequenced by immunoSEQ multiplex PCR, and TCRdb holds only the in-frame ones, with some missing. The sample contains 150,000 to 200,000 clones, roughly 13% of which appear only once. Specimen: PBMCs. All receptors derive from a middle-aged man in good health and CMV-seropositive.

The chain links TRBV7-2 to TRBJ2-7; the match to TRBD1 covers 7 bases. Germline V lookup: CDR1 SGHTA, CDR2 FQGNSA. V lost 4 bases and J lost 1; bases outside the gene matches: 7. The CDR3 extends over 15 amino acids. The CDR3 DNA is TGTGCCAGCAGCTACCTAGGGACAGCGTCCTACGAGCAGTACGTC. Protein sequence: CASSYLGTASYEQYV.

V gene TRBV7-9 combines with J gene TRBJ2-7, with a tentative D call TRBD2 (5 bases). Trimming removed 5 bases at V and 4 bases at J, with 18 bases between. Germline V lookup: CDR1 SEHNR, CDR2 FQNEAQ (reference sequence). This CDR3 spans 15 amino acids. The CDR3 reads CASSPTGMLVYEQYF. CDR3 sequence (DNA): TGTGCCAGCAGCCCGACGGGAATGCTTGTTTACGAGCAGTACTTC.

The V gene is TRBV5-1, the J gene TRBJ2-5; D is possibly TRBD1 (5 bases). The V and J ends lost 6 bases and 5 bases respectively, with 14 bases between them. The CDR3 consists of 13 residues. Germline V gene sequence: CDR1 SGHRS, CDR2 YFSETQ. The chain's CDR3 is CASTESGWETQYF. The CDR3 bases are TGCGCCAGCACGGAATCAGGGTGGGAGACCCAGTACTTC.

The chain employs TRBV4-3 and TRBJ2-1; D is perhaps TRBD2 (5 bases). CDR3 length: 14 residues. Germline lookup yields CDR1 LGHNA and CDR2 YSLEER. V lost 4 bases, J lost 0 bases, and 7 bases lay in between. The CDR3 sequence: CASSRRVSYNEQFF. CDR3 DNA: TGCGCCAGCAGCCGGCGGGTCTCCTACAATGAGCAGTTCTTC.

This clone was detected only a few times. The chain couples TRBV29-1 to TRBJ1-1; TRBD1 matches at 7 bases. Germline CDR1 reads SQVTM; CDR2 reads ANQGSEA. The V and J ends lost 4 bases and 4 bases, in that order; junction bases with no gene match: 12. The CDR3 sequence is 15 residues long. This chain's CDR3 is CSVGGAGGSGTEAFF. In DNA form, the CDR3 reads TGCAGCGTTGGGGGGGCAGGGGGGTCGGGCACTGAAGCTTTCTTT. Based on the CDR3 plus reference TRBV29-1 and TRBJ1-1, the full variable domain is SAVISQKPSRDICQRGTSLTIQCQVDSQVTMMFWYRQQPGQSLTLIATANQGSEATYESGFVIDKFPISRPNLTFSTLTVSNMSPEDSSIYLCSVGGAGGSGTEAFFGQGTRLTVV.

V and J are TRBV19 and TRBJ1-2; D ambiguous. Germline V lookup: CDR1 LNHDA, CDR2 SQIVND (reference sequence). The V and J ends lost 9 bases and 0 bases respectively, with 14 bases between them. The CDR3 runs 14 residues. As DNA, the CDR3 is TGTGCCAGCCGAAGGCGGGGTGCTAACTATGGCTACACCTTC. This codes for CASRRRGANYGYTF.

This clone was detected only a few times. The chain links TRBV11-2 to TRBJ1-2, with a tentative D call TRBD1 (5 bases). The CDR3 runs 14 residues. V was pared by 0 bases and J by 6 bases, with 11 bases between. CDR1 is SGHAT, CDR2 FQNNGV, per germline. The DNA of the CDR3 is TGTGCCAGCAGCTTAGATAGGAGGGACGATGGCTACACCTTC. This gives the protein CASSLDRRDDGYTF.

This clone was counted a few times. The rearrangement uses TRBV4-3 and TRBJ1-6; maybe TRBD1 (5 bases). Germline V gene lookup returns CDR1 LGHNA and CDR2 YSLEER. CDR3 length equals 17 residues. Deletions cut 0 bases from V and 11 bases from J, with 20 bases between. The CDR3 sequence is CASSQDAVQGHSAPLHF. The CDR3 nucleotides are TGCGCCAGCAGCCAAGATGCTGTGCAGGGCCACTCGGCACCCCTCCACTTT.

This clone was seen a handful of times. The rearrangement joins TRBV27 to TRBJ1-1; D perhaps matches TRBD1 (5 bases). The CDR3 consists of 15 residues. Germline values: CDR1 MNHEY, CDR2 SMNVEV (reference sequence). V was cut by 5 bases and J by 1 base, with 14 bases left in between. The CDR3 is CASSRTPQGNTEAFF. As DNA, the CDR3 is TGTGCCAGCAGTAGAACCCCCCAGGGGAACACTGAAGCTTTCTTT.

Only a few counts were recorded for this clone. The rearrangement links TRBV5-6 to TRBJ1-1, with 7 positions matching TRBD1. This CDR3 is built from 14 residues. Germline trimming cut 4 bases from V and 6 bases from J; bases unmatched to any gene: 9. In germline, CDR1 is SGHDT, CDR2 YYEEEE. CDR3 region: CASSLGDRVAEAFF. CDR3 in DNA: TGTGCCAGCAGCCTAGGAGACAGGGTGGCTGAAGCTTTCTTT.